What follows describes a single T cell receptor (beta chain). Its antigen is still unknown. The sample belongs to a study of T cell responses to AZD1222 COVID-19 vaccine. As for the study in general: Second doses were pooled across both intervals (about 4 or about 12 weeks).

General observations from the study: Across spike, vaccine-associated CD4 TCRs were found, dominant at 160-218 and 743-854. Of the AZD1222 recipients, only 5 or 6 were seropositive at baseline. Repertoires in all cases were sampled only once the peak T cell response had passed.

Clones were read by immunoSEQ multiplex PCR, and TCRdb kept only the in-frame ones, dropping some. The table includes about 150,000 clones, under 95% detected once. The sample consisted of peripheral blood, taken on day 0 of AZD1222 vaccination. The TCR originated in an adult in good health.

CDR3 in amino acids: CASSQDLSVGSKSEKLFF. The CDR3 nucleotides read TGCGCCAGCAGCCAAGATTTGTCCGTCGGGTCCAAAAGCGAAAAACTGTTTTTT. V gene TRBV4-3 combines with J gene TRBJ1-4, with D unclear. There are 18 residues in the CDR3. Germline V CDR1 and CDR2: LGHNA, YSLEER. Trimming took off 0 bases at V and 8 bases at J, with 22 bases between the two ends.